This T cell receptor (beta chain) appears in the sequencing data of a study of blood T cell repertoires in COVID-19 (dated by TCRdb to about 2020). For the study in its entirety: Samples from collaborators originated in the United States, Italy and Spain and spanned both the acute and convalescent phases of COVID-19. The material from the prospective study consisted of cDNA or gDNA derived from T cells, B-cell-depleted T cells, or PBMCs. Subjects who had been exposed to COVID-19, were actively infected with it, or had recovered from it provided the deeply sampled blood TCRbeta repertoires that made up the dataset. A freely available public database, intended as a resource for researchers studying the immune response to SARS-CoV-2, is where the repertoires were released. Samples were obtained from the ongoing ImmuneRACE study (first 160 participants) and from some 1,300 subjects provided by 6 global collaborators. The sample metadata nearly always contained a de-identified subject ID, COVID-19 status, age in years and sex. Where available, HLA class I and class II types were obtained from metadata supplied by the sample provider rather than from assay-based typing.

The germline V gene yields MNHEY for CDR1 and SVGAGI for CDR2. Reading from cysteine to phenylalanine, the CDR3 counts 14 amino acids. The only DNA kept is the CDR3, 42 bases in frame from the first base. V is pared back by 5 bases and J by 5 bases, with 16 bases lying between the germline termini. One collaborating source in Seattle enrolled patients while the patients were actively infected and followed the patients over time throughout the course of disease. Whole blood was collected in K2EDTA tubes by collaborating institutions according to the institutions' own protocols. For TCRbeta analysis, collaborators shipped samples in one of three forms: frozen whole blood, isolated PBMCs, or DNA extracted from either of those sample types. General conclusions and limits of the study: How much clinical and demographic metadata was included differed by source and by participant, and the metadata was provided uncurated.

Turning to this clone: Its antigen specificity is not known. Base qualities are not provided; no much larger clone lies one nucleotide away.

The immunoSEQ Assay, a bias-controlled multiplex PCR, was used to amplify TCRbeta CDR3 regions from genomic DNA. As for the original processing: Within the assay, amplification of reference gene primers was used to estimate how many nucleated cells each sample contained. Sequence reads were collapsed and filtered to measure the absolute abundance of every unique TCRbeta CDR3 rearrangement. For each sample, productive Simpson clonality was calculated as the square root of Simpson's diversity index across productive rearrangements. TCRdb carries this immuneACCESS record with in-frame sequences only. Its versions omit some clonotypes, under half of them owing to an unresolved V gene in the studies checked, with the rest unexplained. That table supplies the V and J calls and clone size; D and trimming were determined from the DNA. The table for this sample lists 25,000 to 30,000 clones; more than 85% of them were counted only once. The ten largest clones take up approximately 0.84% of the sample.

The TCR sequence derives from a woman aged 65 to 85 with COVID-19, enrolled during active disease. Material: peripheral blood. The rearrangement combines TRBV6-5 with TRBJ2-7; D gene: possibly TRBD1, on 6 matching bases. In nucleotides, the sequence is TGTGCCAGCAGTCGACTACAGGGTGGCCACGAGCAGTACTTC. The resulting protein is CASSRLQGGHEQYF.